Presented here are 21 T cell receptor beta chains from one specimen sequenced in a study of blood T cell repertoires in COVID-19. Clones were sequenced by immunoSEQ multiplex PCR, and TCRdb holds only the in-frame ones, with some missing. The sample lists hundreds of thousands of clones, approximately 83% occurring once. The sample taken for sequencing was PBMCs or T cells enriched from blood (not recorded which). These receptors originate from a woman in her 40s with acute COVID-19.

The V call is TRBV28, the J call TRBJ2-2; TRBD2 is a possible D gene (5 bases). Trimming stripped 3 bases from V and 4 bases from J, with 12 bases between. The CDR3 has 15 residues. Germline CDR1 and CDR2: MDHEN and SYDVKM. The CDR3 reads CASSFWGTSTGELFF. The CDR3 bases are TGTGCCAGCAGTTTTTGGGGAACTAGCACCGGGGAGCTGTTTTTT. Combining the CDR3 with reference TRBV28 and TRBJ2-2 gives the whole variable domain DVKVTQSSRYLVKRTGEKVFLECVQDMDHENMFWYRQDPGLGLRLIYFSYDVKMKEKGDIPEGYSVSREKKERFSLILESASTNQTSMYLCASSFWGTSTGELFFGEGSRLTVL.

The rearrangement links TRBV27 to TRBJ2-1; possibly TRBD2 for D (5 bases). This CDR3 contains 12 residues. The V end was cut by 10 bases, the J end by 6 bases, with 13 bases between. Germline CDR1 and CDR2: MNHEY and SMNVEV (reference sequence). In DNA, the CDR3 is TGTGCCACTGGACTGCTACGCAATGAGCAGTTCTTC. This translates into CATGLLRNEQFF.

The rearrangement joins TRBV4-2 to TRBJ2-1; possible D gene TRBD2, 5 bases. Trimming shortened V by 0 bases and J by 2 bases, and 11 bases separated the two germline ends. The CDR3 covers 16 residues. Germline V gene lookup returns CDR1 LGHNA and CDR2 YNFKEQ. CDR3 sequence: CASSQEPGNPYNEQFF. DNA of the CDR3: TGTGCCAGCAGCCAAGAACCGGGGAATCCCTACAATGAGCAGTTCTTC.

The chain couples TRBV28 to TRBJ2-5; 7 nucleotides align to TRBD1. The CDR3 covers 14 residues. Germline-derived CDR1 and CDR2 are MDHEN and SYDVKM. The V and J ends lost 6 bases and 5 bases, in that order; junction bases with no gene match: 9. CDR3 region: CASRRRGGPETQYF. CDR3 bases: TGTGCCAGCAGACGAAGAGGGGGCCCTGAGACCCAGTACTTC.

This clone was found a few times. The chain links TRBV7-9 to TRBJ2-2; the D gene is possibly TRBD2 (5 bases). CDR3 length: 12 amino acids. The V end was cut by 5 bases, the J end by 5 bases, with 6 bases between. The germline CDR1 and CDR2 sequences are SEHNR and FQNEAQ (reference sequence). CDR3 coding DNA: TGTGCCAGCAGCCCGGGGACCGGGGAGCTGTTTTTT. Translated: CASSPGTGELFF. The full variable domain, its missing parts supplied by reference TRBV7-9 and TRBJ2-2, is DTGVSQNPRHKITKRGQNVTFRCDPISEHNRLYWYRQTLGQGPEFLTYFQNEAQLEKSRLLSDRFSAERPKGSFSTLEIQRTEQGDSAMYLCASSPGTGELFFGEGSRLTVL.

This clone was picked up one time. The CDR3 coding sequence is TGTGCCAGCAGCTTAGGAACTAGCGGGAGGGCCCCAGATACGCAGTATTTT. This encodes CASSLGTSGRAPDTQYF. The rearrangement uses TRBV11-3 and TRBJ2-3; 13 bases align to TRBD2. Per germline, CDR1 SGHNT and CDR2 YENEEA. Losses at the gene ends were 1 base for V and 4 bases for J; bases not matched to a gene: 5. The CDR3 is made up of 17 amino acids. Complete variable domain (other parts from reference TRBV11-3 and TRBJ2-3): EAGVVQSPRYKIIEKKQPVAFWCNPISGHNTLYWYLQNLGQGPELLIRYENEEAVDDSQLPKDRFSAERLKGVDSTLKIQPAELGDSAVYLCASSLGTSGRAPDTQYFGPGTRLTVL.

The genes are TRBV13 and TRBJ2-1, with TRBD2 matching 16 bases. The CDR3 contains 16 residues. Trimming at V came to 5 bases and at J to 7 bases, leaving 5 bases not matched to a gene. Per germline, CDR1 PRHDT and CDR2 FYEKMQ (reference sequence). In DNA form, the CDR3 reads TGTGCCAGCAGCAGGGGACTAGCGGGAGGGGGTAATGAGCAGTTCTTC. Amino acid sequence: CASSRGLAGGGNEQFF.

This chain uses TRBV7-2 with TRBJ1-6, with 7 nucleotides matching TRBD1. The V gene's germline CDR1 is SGHTA and CDR2 FQGNSA. Trimming cost V 7 bases and J 7 bases; bases outside gene matches: 4. CDR3 size: 13 residues. The CDR3 loop is CASTGTVNSPLHF. The CDR3 bases are TGTGCCAGCACCGGGACAGTCAATTCACCCCTCCACTTT.

The chain has TRBV18 and TRBJ2-1, with 12 bases lining up with TRBD2. CDR1 is KGHSH, CDR2 LQKENI, per germline. The CDR3 contains 18 residues. Trimming at V came to 5 bases and at J to 7 bases, leaving 15 bases not matched to a gene. The CDR3 nucleotides read TGTGCCAGCTCAGCGACGTTAAGGACTAGCGGGACATGGAATGAGCAGTTCTTC. Amino acids: CASSATLRTSGTWNEQFF.

The genes are TRBV7-3 and TRBJ2-6; 7 positions agree with TRBD1. V lost 4 bases, J lost 4 bases, and 4 bases stayed unmatched. Germline assignment: CDR1 SGHTA and CDR2 FQGTGA. The CDR3 has 15 residues. The CDR3 DNA is TGTGCCAGCAGCTACAGGGGTTCGGGGGCCAACGTCCTGACTTTC. This translates into CASSYRGSGANVLTF.

This chain's CDR3 is CATSRHLGGEQYF. CDR3 coding DNA: TGTGCCACCAGCAGACACCTCGGTGGCGAGCAGTACTTC. The rearrangement joins TRBV15 to TRBJ2-7; D unresolved. Looked up from germline, CDR1 is LNHNV and CDR2 is YYDKDF (reference sequence). There are 13 residues in the CDR3. With 2 bases removed from V and 6 bases from J, the gap between germline ends came to 11 bases.

This chain joins TRBV18 and TRBJ2-7, with D possibly being TRBD1 (5 bases). Deletions cut 6 bases from V and 2 bases from J, with 11 bases between. From germline, CDR1 is KGHSH and CDR2 LQKENI. The CDR3 runs 13 residues. In nucleotides, the CDR3 is TGTGCCAGCTCCCCCCAGGACACCTACGAGCAGTACTTC. It translates to CASSPQDTYEQYF.

This clone has a single count. The CDR3 spells CASSQDRVYGYTF. Here the CDR3 DNA reads TGTGCCAGCAGTCAGGACAGGGTCTATGGCTACACCTTC. The J gene is TRBJ1-2, the V gene TRBV2; the match to TRBD1 covers 8 bases. V lost 5 bases to trimming and J lost 4 bases; unmatched junction nucleotides: 3. This CDR3 spans 13 amino acids. Per the germline V gene, CDR1 is SNHLY and CDR2 is FYNNEI.

In its sample, this clone was seen once. The CDR3 loop is CASSPAGGDRGKEQYF. In DNA form, the CDR3 reads TGTGCCAGCAGCCCCGCCGGGGGGGACAGGGGTAAAGAGCAGTACTTC. The rearrangement joins TRBV9 to TRBJ2-7; 10 nucleotides line up with TRBD1. V gave up 4 bases and J gave up 7 bases; unmatched junction bases: 14. The CDR3 extends over 16 amino acids. Germline loops: CDR1 SGDLS, CDR2 YYNGEE.

The CDR3 is CASSYGTSGILNTDTQYF. In nucleotides, the CDR3 is TGTGCCAGCAGTTACGGTACTAGCGGGATTCTAAACACAGATACGCAGTATTTT. The rearrangement uses TRBV6-2 or TRBV6-3 and TRBJ2-3, with 10 bases fitting TRBD2. Germline trimming cut 2 bases from V and 2 bases from J; bases unmatched to any gene: 10. CDR1 and CDR2 from the germline V gene are MNHEY and SVGEGT. This CDR3 region has 18 residues.

The chain combines TRBV18 with TRBJ1-1, with D maybe TRBD1 (6 bases). Germline V gene sequence: CDR1 KGHSH, CDR2 LQKENI. The CDR3 is 16 residues long. Trimming took off 4 bases at V and 1 base at J, with 16 bases between the two ends. CDR3 loop: CASSLSTGPPNTEAFF. For the CDR3, the DNA is TGTGCCAGCTCACTCTCAACAGGGCCCCCGAACACTGAAGCTTTCTTT.

The rearrangement joins TRBV6-5 to TRBJ1-5, with D perhaps TRBD1 (6 bases). This CDR3 region has 15 residues. The germline gives CDR1 MNHEY, CDR2 SVGAGI. V was pared by 5 bases and J by 2 bases, with 13 bases between. The CDR3 coding sequence is TGTGCCAGCAGTCAGGGGATGTTGGGCAATCAGCCCCAGCATTTT. Translation gives CASSQGMLGNQPQHF.

Only a few counts were recorded for this clone. This chain links TRBV2 with TRBJ2-7; D uncertain. Trimming removed 5 bases from V and 2 bases from J, with 16 bases in between. The CDR3 sequence is 15 residues long. CDR1 SNHLY and CDR2 FYNNEI come from the germline V gene. The CDR3 spells CASSLSAGPPYEQYF. The CDR3 DNA reads as TGTGCCAGCAGTCTCAGTGCAGGCCCACCCTACGAGCAGTACTTC.

The chain uses TRBV11-3 and TRBJ2-3; no definite D call. Germline V gives CDR1 SGHNT, CDR2 YENEEA. The CDR3 runs 13 residues. Deletions cut 2 bases from V and 0 bases from J, with 3 bases between. In DNA form, the CDR3 reads TGTGCCAGCAGCTTACGGAGCACAGATACGCAGTATTTT. Protein sequence: CASSLRSTDTQYF.

This chain's CDR3 is CASSVKGLSDTQYF. CDR3 in DNA: TGTGCCAGCAGCGTCAAAGGACTTTCAGATACGCAGTATTTT. The genes are TRBV9 and TRBJ2-3; tentative D call: TRBD2 (5 bases). The CDR3 runs 14 residues. Germline lookup yields CDR1 SGDLS and CDR2 YYNGEE. Trimming stripped 2 bases from V and 4 bases from J, with 11 bases between.

The rearrangement joins TRBV15 to TRBJ1-1; 7 bases are a match to TRBD1. J was trimmed by 1 base and V by 5 bases; bases with no gene match: 7. The CDR3 extends over 15 amino acids. Germline V lookup: CDR1 LNHNV, CDR2 YYDKDF (reference sequence). CDR3 sequence (DNA): TGTGCCACCAGCTCACACGACAGGGAGAACACTGAAGCTTTCTTT. This translates into CATSSHDRENTEAFF. Filled out from reference TRBV15 and TRBJ1-1, the complete variable domain reads DAMVIQNPRYQVTQFGKPVTLSCSQTLNHNVMYWYQQKSSQAPKLLFHYYDKDFNNEADTPDNFQSRRPNTSFCFLDIRSPGLGDTAMYLCATSSHDRENTEAFFGQGTRLTVV.